The T cell receptor (beta chain) described here comes from a study of Ad26.COV2.S vaccination and SARS-CoV-2 variants (TCRdb year 2021). Study-wide context: Vaccine-arm donors came from COV1001, a multicentre, randomized, double-blind, placebo-controlled phase I-IIa trial of Ad26.COV2.S in healthy adults. A total of 32 samples were included in the TCR-sequenced set, comprising about 20 Ad26.COV2.S vaccine recipients, 5 placebo recipients and 8 SARS-CoV-2 convalescent individuals. Ad26.COV2.S was given intramuscularly at 5x10^10 or 1x10^11 viral particles, as a single shot or as two shots 56 days apart. The specificity and breadth of SARS-CoV-2-reactive T cell receptors after Ad26.COV2.S vaccination were assessed by TCRbeta repertoire sequencing. Trial participants were randomized into five groups of five: low-dose or high-dose Ad26.COV2.S given once or twice, or placebo on both occasions. Throughout the experiments and outcome assessment, investigators stayed blinded to trial group allocation.

The immunoSEQ Assay was the method used to sequence TCRbeta CDR3 regions. After extraction, genomic DNA underwent amplification by bias-controlled multiplex PCR, followed by high-throughput sequencing. The paper's data handling went like this. To quantify the absolute abundance of each unique TCRbeta CDR3 region, sequences were collapsed and filtered. Usable DNA was measured by amplifying reference genes present in all nucleated cells, and TCRbeta template counts were normalized to that usable DNA to estimate T cell fraction. Repertoire TCRs were annotated as SARS-CoV-2-specific by exact matching of V gene, CDR3 amino acid sequence and J gene to a known reactive TCR set. The reference SARS-CoV-2 TCR set came from MIRA and was filtered for enrichment in COVID-19-positive ImmuneCODE repertoires, removing public or cross-reactive TCRs. Based on the MIRA antigens, annotated TCRs were further analysed at the level of specific ORF or position within ORF. Depth was the summed frequency of annotated unique rearrangements, while breadth was defined as annotated unique rearrangements over total unique productive rearrangements. Two-sided Wilcoxon rank-sum tests were used to compare TCR breadth between groups. TCRdb re-hosts the immuneACCESS table, in-frame sequences only. Its copies lack some clones; in the studies checked, an unresolved V gene accounts for under half of them, and the cause for the rest is not known. The D gene and trimming were derived from the DNA, and the V and J assignments and clone size from that table. The sample table records about 240,000 clones; approximately 90% of these occur just once. Around 11% of the sample is held by the ten biggest clonotypes.

Turning to this clone: The antigen it recognizes is unknown. The sample holds no much larger clone one base away, and base qualities are not on file.

The treatment or condition label for this specimen denotes: around 19 received Ad26.COV2.S at low or high dose, single or two shots; 5 received placebo; per-sample allocation not given. For vaccine and placebo recipients, the sequenced repertoires came from samples collected on day 63 after the first injection. In Cohort 1b, 25 to 30 adults aged 18-55 years were enrolled at a single site in Boston, USA, between 29 July and 7 August 2020. Ad26.COV2.S was a replication-incompetent adenovirus type 26 vector expressing a prefusion-stabilized SARS-CoV-2 spike protein from the original Wuhan strain. The CDR3 holds 18 amino acids from the cysteine to the phenylalanine. CDR3 DNA is the only sequence kept; it has 54 bases, read in frame from the first base. Beyond this particular receptor, the publication reports: Substantial breadth of spike-specific CD8+ and CD4+ T cell responses was reported after vaccination. Higher spike-specific TCR breadth was observed in Ad26.COV2.S recipients than in placebo recipients (P = 0.0014). Vaccine and placebo recipients had similar non-spike TCR breadth, a finding consistent with the vaccine containing only spike. The study was not powered to compare responses between vaccine doses or regimens. It was noted by the authors that total T cell responses may have been underestimated by the TCR breadth and depth analyses.

The rearrangement combines TRBV21-1 with TRBJ2-5; the table gives TRBD1 as D, unverified against the DNA. TRBV21-1 is given as a pseudogene. Here the sequenced sample was peripheral blood, taken in a trial of Ad26.COV2.S vaccine versus placebo. The TCR sequence derives from a person between 18 and 65 years old who received the Ad26.COV2.S COVID-19 vaccine or a placebo. In nucleotide form, the sequence is TGTGCCAGCAGCAAAGGACGACAGGGTAACAGTGTGGTGAAGACCCAGTACTTC. Translation gives CASSKGRQGNSVVKTQYF.